This T cell receptor (beta chain) was found in a study of cytomegalovirus exposure and HLA in healthy donors. The PCR contained 60 Vbeta and 13 Jbeta primers. Repertoires were generated with immunoSEQ multiplex PCR, while TCRdb's copy carries only in-frame clones and drops some. The data hold approximately 150,000 clones, with roughly 80% observed a single time. This sequence originates from a man in his forties in good health and CMV-seropositive. Sequenced sample: PBMCs.

Here the CDR3 DNA reads TGTGCCAGCAAGGGCGGGATTAGCACAGATACGCAGTATTTT. This translates into CASKGGISTDTQYF. The chain combines TRBV4-2 with TRBJ2-3; possible D gene TRBD2, 6 bases. Trimming shortened V by 7 bases and J by 0 bases, and 11 bases separated the two germline ends. The CDR3 contains 14 residues. The germline V gene has CDR1 LGHNA and CDR2 YNFKEQ.